This paragraph covers one TCR beta chain sequence. With 4 bases removed from V and 2 bases from J, the gap between germline ends came to 11 bases. The germline V gene has CDR1 SNHLY and CDR2 FYNNEI. The CDR3 runs to 14 residues. The sample comes from a study of blood T cell repertoires in COVID-19. Repertoires were generated with immunoSEQ multiplex PCR, while TCRdb's copy carries only in-frame clones and drops some. The data contain a few hundred thousand clones, about 85% of them seen just once; the ten biggest clones take up 4.2%. This receptor was identified in a man aged 55 to 70 with acute or convalescent COVID-19. Sequencing used peripheral blood. The chain combines TRBV2 with TRBJ1-2; D may be TRBD1 (5 bases). DNA for the CDR3: TGTGCCAGCAGTGGGACAACCCTAAACTATGGCTACACCTTC. This codes for CASSGTTLNYGYTF.